Below are 20 T cell receptor beta chains sequenced from a single sample in a study of neoadjuvant anti-PD-1 for oral cavity cancer. Generated by immunoSEQ multiplex PCR, the TCRdb table keeps only in-frame clones and is missing some. The repertoire has about 8,300 clones, about 53% of them found once; the top ten carry 12%. Sequenced here: tumor tissue, sampled before nivolumab (anti-PD-1) treatment. All receptors derive from a person aged 35-80 years with oral cavity squamous cell carcinoma.

CDR3 loop: CASSQVVGRQKGAPNEKLFF. The CDR3 region has the DNA TGTGCCAGCAGCCAAGTTGTGGGGAGACAAAAGGGGGCTCCTAATGAAAAACTGTTTTTT. J is TRBJ1-4 and V is TRBV14, with 7 positions matching TRBD1. The CDR3 is 20 residues long. Germline values: CDR1 SGHDN, CDR2 FVKESK. After removal of 1 base from V and 3 bases from J, the junction contained 17 bases not matched to a gene.

The chain has TRBV19 and TRBJ2-3, with TRBD2 matching over 8 bases. Germline-derived CDR1 and CDR2 are LNHDA and SQIVND (reference sequence). CDR3 length equals 15 residues. V dropped 3 bases and J dropped 4; count of bases not matched to a gene: 6. CDR3 protein: CASSISGGPSDTQYF. Written as DNA, the CDR3 is TGTGCCAGTAGTATTTCGGGAGGGCCGTCAGATACGCAGTATTTT.

The chain carries TRBV7-2 and TRBJ2-1, with D unresolved. Per the germline V gene, CDR1 is SGHTA and CDR2 is FQGNSA. The CDR3 spans 14 residues. Trimming took 7 bases from V and 0 from J, leaving 10 bases between them. CDR3 sequence (DNA): TGTGCCAGCACCCTCCGTAGCTCCTACAATGAGCAGTTCTTC. It yields the protein CASTLRSSYNEQFF.

The sample holds a few counts of this clone. J is TRBJ1-1 and V is TRBV25-1, with TRBD1 identical over 9 bases. The V gene's germline CDR1 is MGHDK and CDR2 SYGVNS. With V trimmed by 6 bases and J by 3 bases, 2 bases remained unmatched. This CDR3 has 13 residues. Here the CDR3 reads CASSGQGHTEAFF. CDR3 sequence (DNA): TGTGCCAGCAGCGGACAGGGGCACACTGAAGCTTTCTTT.

V is TRBV30 and J is TRBJ1-2, with D unresolved. This CDR3 is 11 amino acids long. Germline values: CDR1 GTSNPN, CDR2 SVGIG (reference sequence). Trimming took 5 bases from V and 7 from J, leaving 11 bases between them. CDR3 sequence (DNA): TGTGCCTGGCACGTAGGCGGTGGCTACACCTTC. This translates into CAWHVGGGYTF.

V and J are TRBV10-2 and TRBJ2-3, with 10 bases identical to TRBD2. The CDR3 contains 16 residues. Germline V gene lookup returns CDR1 WSHSY and CDR2 SAAADI. With V trimmed by 2 bases and J by 7 bases, 9 bases remained unmatched. CDR3 coding DNA: TGCGCCAGCAGTGAGGGAGGGTGGACTAGCGGATATACGCAGTATTTT. Translation gives CASSEGGWTSGYTQYF.

The V gene is TRBV7-9, the J gene TRBJ2-7, with a possible D match to TRBD1 (6 bases). The CDR3 consists of 13 residues. Trimming stripped 5 bases from V and 6 bases from J, with 14 bases between. The germline CDR1 and CDR2 sequences are SEHNR and FQNEAQ (reference sequence). CDR3 residues: CASSGRLGAEQYF. The CDR3 nucleotides are TGTGCCAGCAGCGGACGGCTGGGGGCCGAGCAGTACTTC.

The J gene is TRBJ1-3, the V gene TRBV2; tentative D call: TRBD1 (6 bases). With 3 bases removed from V and 0 bases from J, the gap between germline ends came to 15 bases. The CDR3 runs 17 residues. Germline lookup yields CDR1 SNHLY and CDR2 FYNNEI. CDR3 amino acids: CASSEGNRAFSGNTIYF. The CDR3 DNA sequence: TGTGCCAGCAGTGAGGGAAACAGGGCCTTCTCTGGAAACACCATATATTTT.

This clone was observed once. The chain joins TRBV6-5 to TRBJ2-6; 7 nucleotides match TRBD2. The CDR3 is made up of 16 amino acids. The germline gives CDR1 MNHEY, CDR2 SVGAGI. V lost 2 bases to trimming and J lost 0 bases; unmatched junction nucleotides: 1. CDR3 region: CASSYPGGSGANVLTF. The CDR3 bases are TGTGCCAGCAGTTACCCGGGGGGCTCTGGGGCCAACGTCCTGACTTTC.

There are a few counts of this clone. The chain carries TRBV10-3 and TRBJ1-1, with D uncertain. Germline CDR1 and CDR2: ENHRY and SYGVKD. Trimming removed 8 bases at V and 3 bases at J, with 13 bases between. The CDR3 covers 13 residues. CDR3 region: CAIGISRDTEAFF. CDR3 in DNA: TGTGCCATCGGGATTTCTAGGGACACTGAAGCTTTCTTT.

The gene calls are TRBV9 and TRBJ2-2; 7 nucleotides align to TRBD1. The V gene's germline CDR1 is SGDLS and CDR2 YYNGEE. Trimming removed 4 bases from V and 5 bases from J; junction bases left unmatched: 8. This CDR3 has 15 amino acids. This CDR3 reads CASSTRQGWTGELFF. CDR3 coding DNA: TGTGCCAGCAGCACACGACAGGGTTGGACCGGGGAGCTGTTTTTT.

The chain carries TRBV15 and TRBJ1-5; D might be TRBD1 (6 bases). CDR3 size: 14 residues. CDR1 is LNHNV and CDR2 is YYDKDF in the germline V gene (reference sequence). Trimming pared 4 bases from V and 3 bases from J, leaving 10 bases between. The CDR3, as DNA: TGTGCCACCAGCATGGGGGCTTTCAATCAGCCCCAGCATTTT. It yields the protein CATSMGAFNQPQHF.

This clone appeared a few times. This CDR3 is also generated by other DNA sequences in the sample. The rearrangement uses TRBV7-9 and TRBJ2-7; 7 bases match TRBD2. The CDR3 consists of 14 residues. Looked up from germline, CDR1 is SEHNR and CDR2 is FQNEAQ (reference sequence). V shed 2 bases and J 4 bases; nucleotides not matched to a gene: 5. CDR3: CASSLRDYTYEQYF. CDR3 coding DNA: TGTGCCAGCAGCTTACGGGACTACACATACGAGCAGTACTTC.

This sequence joins TRBV28 and TRBJ1-1; unclear D gene. Germline CDR1 MDHEN, CDR2 SYDVKM. V was trimmed by 3 bases and J by 4 bases, leaving 12 bases between them. This CDR3 is 14 amino acids long. CDR3 amino acids: CASSFSTRVTEAFF. CDR3 in DNA: TGTGCCAGCAGTTTCTCAACTAGGGTCACTGAAGCTTTCTTT. Using reference TRBV28 and TRBJ1-1 for the parts outside the CDR3, the full variable domain is DVKVTQSSRYLVKRTGEKVFLECVQDMDHENMFWYRQDPGLGLRLIYFSYDVKMKEKGDIPEGYSVSREKKERFSLILESASTNQTSMYLCASSFSTRVTEAFFGQGTRLTVV.

The CDR3 loop reads CASSIGYNEQFF. The CDR3 coding sequence is TGTGCCAGTAGTATAGGCTACAATGAGCAGTTCTTC. V gene TRBV19 combines with J gene TRBJ2-1; no clear D. Between the trimmed V and J ends, which lost 1 base and 3 bases, there was a span of 1 base. This CDR3 has 12 residues. The germline CDR1 and CDR2 sequences are LNHDA and SQIVND (reference sequence).

This chain uses TRBV19 with TRBJ1-5; tentatively, D is TRBD1 (5 bases). The length of the CDR3 is 16 residues. V lost 1 base, J lost 2 bases, and 12 bases lay in between. Germline V lookup: CDR1 LNHDA, CDR2 SQIVND (reference sequence). The CDR3 region has the DNA TGTGCCAGTAGTATAGGTGGGGCCGCCCGCAATCAGCCCCAGCATTTT. Protein sequence: CASSIGGAARNQPQHF.

This clone was picked up a small number of times. The gene calls are TRBV19 and TRBJ2-2; D is undetermined. In germline, CDR1 is LNHDA, CDR2 SQIVND (reference sequence). The CDR3 length is 13 residues. The V end lost 6 bases, the J end lost 0 bases, and 5 bases lay between the germline ends. CDR3 coding DNA: TGTGCCAGTAGCGATCCGAACACCGGGGAGCTGTTTTTT. Translation gives CASSDPNTGELFF.

This clone was seen a few times. The gene calls are TRBV19 and TRBJ2-7; the D gene could be TRBD1 or TRBD2 (5 bases each). The CDR3 sequence is 13 residues long. V was shortened by 8 bases and J by 0 bases, with 11 bases between the two germline ends. The germline V gene has CDR1 LNHDA and CDR2 SQIVND (reference sequence). For the CDR3, the DNA is TGTGCCAGTGCTCGGGGCCACTCCTACGAGCAGTACTTC. Translating gives CASARGHSYEQYF. Filled out from reference TRBV19 and TRBJ2-7, the complete variable domain reads DGGITQSPKYLFRKEGQNVTLSCEQNLNHDAMYWYRQDPGQGLRLIYYSQIVNDFQKGDIAEGYSVSREKKESFPLTVTSAQKNPTAFYLCASARGHSYEQYFGPGTRLTVT.

This chain connects TRBV28 to TRBJ2-2, with TRBD2 matching over 8 bases. Germline trimming cut 5 bases from V and 7 bases from J; bases unmatched to any gene: 15. The CDR3 extends over 17 amino acids. CDR1 is MDHEN, CDR2 SYDVKM, per germline. The CDR3 sequence is CASSPGGLGPRRGELFF. CDR3 DNA: TGTGCCAGCAGTCCCGGGGGACTAGGACCCCGCCGCGGGGAGCTGTTTTTT.

This clone showed up just a few times. Likely a read error: the CDR3 ends without its conserved phenylalanine or tryptophan. The DNA is left out, because the CDR3 cannot be placed on it with certainty; the CDR3 is given as TCRdb lists it. The chain has TRBV10-2 and TRBJ2-7; no check of the table's D call, TRBD2, against the DNA was made. CDR1 is WSHSY and CDR2 is SAAADI in the germline V gene. The CDR3 is 14 amino acids in total, end residues counted. The CDR3 loop is CASSEYPGTSGRAI.